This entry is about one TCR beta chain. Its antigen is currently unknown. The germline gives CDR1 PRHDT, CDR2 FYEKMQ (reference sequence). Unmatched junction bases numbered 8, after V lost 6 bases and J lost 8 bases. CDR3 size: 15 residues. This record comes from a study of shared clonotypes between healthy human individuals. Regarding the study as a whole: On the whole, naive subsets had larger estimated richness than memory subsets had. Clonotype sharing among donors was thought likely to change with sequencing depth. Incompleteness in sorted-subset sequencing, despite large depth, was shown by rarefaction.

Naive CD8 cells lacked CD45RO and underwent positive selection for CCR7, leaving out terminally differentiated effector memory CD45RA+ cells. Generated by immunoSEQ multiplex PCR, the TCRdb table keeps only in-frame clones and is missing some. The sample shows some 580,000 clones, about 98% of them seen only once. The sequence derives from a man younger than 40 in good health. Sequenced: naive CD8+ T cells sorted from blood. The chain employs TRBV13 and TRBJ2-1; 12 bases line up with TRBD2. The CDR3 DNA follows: TGTGCCAGCAGTCGTAGGACTAGCGGGAACGATGAGCAGTTCTTC. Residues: CASSRRTSGNDEQFF.